This T cell receptor (beta chain) was documented in a study of blood T cell repertoires in COVID-19 (dated by TCRdb to 2018 to 2020). As for the study more broadly: Samples covering the acute and convalescent phases of COVID-19 were provided by collaborators in the United States, Italy and Spain. The samples were drawn from the first 160 participants of the ongoing ImmuneRACE study and from 950 to 1,500 subjects provided by 6 global collaborators. The material from the prospective study consisted of cDNA or gDNA derived from T cells, B-cell-depleted T cells, or PBMCs. A de-identified subject ID, COVID-19 status, age in years and sex were almost always included in the sample metadata. A freely available public database, intended as a resource for researchers studying the immune response to SARS-CoV-2, is where the repertoires were released. Deeply sampled blood TCRbeta repertoires from subjects exposed to, actively infected with, or recovered from COVID-19 were included in the dataset. Where HLA class I and class II types were available, the types were taken from metadata supplied by the sample provider, not from assay-based typing.

What the study reported, not specific to this receptor: How much clinical and demographic metadata was included differed by source and by participant, and the metadata was provided uncurated.

Taken from the germline V gene, the CDR1 and CDR2 loops are SQVTM and ANQGSEA. The CDR3 holds 13 amino acids from the cysteine to the phenylalanine. Only the CDR3 DNA is retained, 39 bases long and in frame from the first base. For this chain, trimming is 5 bases at the V end and 4 bases at the J end, and the number of junction bases without a gene match is 5. With respect to this clone: Its antigen specificity is not known. No qualities accompany the bases; no much larger clone lies one base away.

TCRbeta CDR3 regions were amplified from genomic DNA using the immunoSEQ Assay, a bias-controlled multiplex PCR. Turning to the authors' computational methods: The number of nucleated cells in each sample was estimated from the amplification of reference gene primers within the assay. To quantify the absolute abundance of each unique TCRbeta CDR3 rearrangement, sequence reads were collapsed and filtered. For each sample, productive Simpson clonality was calculated as the square root of Simpson's diversity index across productive rearrangements. Not all clones reach the TCRdb copy of this immuneACCESS table, which keeps in-frame sequences only. Checked studies attribute under half of the gap to unresolved V genes and leave the rest unexplained. V, J and clone size reflect that table, while D and trimming were determined from the DNA. Within this sample are about 180,000 clones, with over 75% of them counted one time only. More than 8% of the sample is taken by the ten largest.

Collaborating institutions collected whole blood in K2EDTA tubes following their own protocols. For TCRbeta analysis, collaborator samples were shipped as frozen whole blood, as isolated PBMCs, or as DNA extracted from either sample type. The receptor's source is a woman of 80 years or more with acute or convalescent COVID-19. The sequenced material came from peripheral blood. The chain joins TRBV29-1 to TRBJ1-1, and TRBD1 aligns with 9 junction nucleotides. The CDR3 here reads CSVYGTGITEAFF. The DNA reads TGCAGCGTTTACGGGACAGGGATCACTGAAGCTTTCTTT.